This T cell receptor beta chain was captured in a study of beta chain features in type 1 diabetes. About the research overall: Summed over all samples, the examined sorted cells came to 85 million to 130 million.

CDR1 and CDR2 from the germline V gene are SGHRS and YFSETQ. V dropped 0 bases and J dropped 5 bases, with 5 bases sitting between them. The CDR3 spans 12 residues. Sequenced material consisted of expressed TCRB transcripts (all of the isolated RNA was reverse transcribed). The data were produced by immunoSEQ multiplex PCR, yet TCRdb's version contains in-frame clones alone and is incomplete. The data contain about 210,000 clones, 11% of them singletons. Sequencing was done on a sample of central memory CD4+ T cells from blood. The genes are TRBV5-1 and TRBJ2-5; D gene unclear. This clonotype was obtained from a man in his late teens or twenties in good health. In nucleotides, the CDR3 is TGCGCCAGCAGCTTGGTGTCGGAGACCCAGTACTTC. Translation gives CASSLVSETQYF.